Below, 14 T cell receptor beta chains from the same sample are listed, as sequenced in a study of OX40 agonist ivuxolimab in advanced cancers. Clones were sequenced by immunoSEQ multiplex PCR, and TCRdb holds only the in-frame ones, with some missing. The table has about 66,000 clones, 75% to 90% seen once; the top ten hold approximately 8%. The sample was CD4+ or CD8+ T cells sorted from blood, taken in a trial of the OX40 agonist ivuxolimab. The receptors come from an adult with an advanced solid tumor such as melanoma, head and neck, liver or kidney cancer.

This clone showed up just a few times. This chain's CDR3 is CASSYSRLGNTIYF. CDR3 bases: TGTGCCAGCAGTTACTCGAGATTAGGAAACACCATATATTTT. The chain employs TRBV6-5 and TRBJ1-3; D unclear. V lost 0 bases and J 4 bases, leaving 7 bases between the germline ends. CDR3 length equals 14 residues. CDR1 MNHEY and CDR2 SVGAGI come from the germline V gene.

The CDR3 sequence is CASSSSGTSGGGEQFF. The CDR3 bases are TGTGCCAGCAGCTCATCCGGGACTAGCGGGGGTGGGGAGCAGTTCTTC. The chain uses TRBV9 and TRBJ2-1, with 14 bases identical to TRBD2. This CDR3 comprises 16 residues. V was pared by 4 bases and J by 10 bases, with 10 bases of the junction left unmatched. Germline assignment: CDR1 SGDLS and CDR2 YYNGEE.

The chain is built from TRBV7-2 and TRBJ1-5; no clear D gene. Per germline, CDR1 SGHTA and CDR2 FQGNSA. The CDR3 sequence is 13 residues long. Trimming took 5 bases from V and 4 from J, leaving 9 bases between them. The CDR3 DNA is TGTGCCAGCAGCCCGGACCTGAATCAGCCCCAGCATTTT. Amino acids: CASSPDLNQPQHF.

J is TRBJ1-5 and V is TRBV28; D remains ambiguous. Germline CDR1 is MDHEN and CDR2 is SYDVKM. The CDR3 consists of 12 residues. Trimming stripped 8 bases from V and 5 bases from J, with 10 bases between. CDR3 in amino acids: CASFSRDQPQHF. DNA for the CDR3: TGTGCCAGCTTCTCAAGAGATCAGCCCCAGCATTTT.

CDR3 sequence (DNA): TGTGCCAGCACCGATGTAACCGGGACAGGGGATAAGCAGTTCTTC. Its translation: CASTDVTGTGDKQFF. The gene calls are TRBV6-1 and TRBJ2-1; 10 nucleotides match TRBD1. The germline V gene encodes CDR1 MNHNS and CDR2 SASEGT. The junction had 14 bases not matched to a gene; V was cut back by 7 bases and J by 11 bases. The CDR3 has 15 amino acids.

V usage is TRBV9 and J usage is TRBJ1-4, with 8 bases matching TRBD1. The germline CDR1 and CDR2 sequences are SGDLS and YYNGEE. The J segment lost 4 bases and the V segment lost 0 bases, leaving 2 bases of the junction unmatched. This CDR3 is built from 15 residues. CDR3 sequence (DNA): TGTGCCAGCAGCGTAGCAGGGGGCCGTAATGAAAAACTGTTTTTT. Translated: CASSVAGGRNEKLFF.

V and J are TRBV5-6 and TRBJ2-2, with D perhaps TRBD2 (6 bases). Germline values: CDR1 SGHDT, CDR2 YYEEEE. V was pared by 4 bases and J by 5 bases, with 18 bases between. This CDR3 region has 16 residues. The CDR3 here is CASSPGGPGRTGELFF. CDR3 nucleotide sequence: TGTGCCAGCAGCCCCGGGGGTCCGGGCCGAACCGGGGAGCTGTTTTTT.

J is TRBJ2-1 and V is TRBV4-3; the D gene is possibly TRBD1 (5 bases). In germline, CDR1 is LGHNA, CDR2 YSLEER. The CDR3 has 15 amino acids. Trimming left V 1 base short and J 0 bases short, with 7 bases between. CDR3 sequence reads: CASSQGQGSYNEQFF. Here the CDR3 DNA reads TGCGCCAGCAGCCAAGGGCAGGGCTCCTACAATGAGCAGTTCTTC.

The CDR3 loop reads CASSLNHGDTQYF. The CDR3 DNA reads TGTGCCAGCAGCTTAAATCACGGAGATACGCAGTATTTT. V gene TRBV7-9 combines with J gene TRBJ2-3; D not certain. With 2 bases removed from V and 5 bases from J, the gap between germline ends came to 8 bases. The CDR3 loop spans 13 amino acids. The V gene's germline CDR1 is SEHNR and CDR2 FQNEAQ (reference sequence).

The chain combines TRBV4-1 with TRBJ1-2, with 10 bases lining up with TRBD1. CDR3 size: 16 residues. The V and J ends lost 1 base and 0 bases, in that order; junction bases with no gene match: 2. The germline CDR1 and CDR2 sequences are MGHRA and YSYEKL. This chain's CDR3 is CASSQGGQGTNYGYTF. CDR3 nucleotide sequence: TGCGCCAGCAGCCAAGGGGGACAGGGGACTAACTATGGCTACACCTTC.

The CDR3 DNA sequence: TGTGCCAGCAGCCCTAACCGACAGGGTAATAATGAAAAACTGTTTTTT. It specifies CASSPNRQGNNEKLFF. V gene TRBV7-6 combines with J gene TRBJ1-4; 7 bases line up with TRBD1. CDR1 and CDR2 from the germline V gene are SGHVS and FNYEAQ. The CDR3 contains 16 residues. V was clipped by 5 bases and J by 4 bases; unmatched bases: 10.

This clone was recorded only once. The V and J genes are TRBV11-1 and TRBJ2-7, with D perhaps TRBD2 (6 bases). Germline V CDR1 and CDR2: SGHAT, FQDESV (reference sequence). Trimming took off 5 bases at V and 6 bases at J, with 17 bases between the two ends. The CDR3 sequence is 14 residues long. The CDR3 DNA is TGTGCCAGCAGCCCCCGGGGGTCGAGGGGCGAGCAGTACTTC. Its translation is CASSPRGSRGEQYF.

The rearrangement uses TRBV7-3 and TRBJ2-2; 7 bases align to TRBD2. This CDR3 is built from 14 residues. The germline gives CDR1 SGHTA, CDR2 FQGTGA. The ends lost 4 bases at V and 7 bases at J; junction bases unmatched: 6. The chain's CDR3 is CASSYISSGGELFF. The CDR3 bases are TGTGCCAGCAGCTACATCTCTAGCGGCGGGGAGCTGTTTTTT.

This chain links TRBV9 with TRBJ2-3, with 7 bases lining up with TRBD1. This CDR3 is built from 14 residues. J was trimmed by 1 base and V by 2 bases; bases with no gene match: 1. Looked up from germline, CDR1 is SGDLS and CDR2 is YYNGEE. The CDR3 loop is CASSVGTGTDTQYF. For the CDR3, the DNA is TGTGCCAGCAGCGTGGGGACAGGCACAGATACGCAGTATTTT.